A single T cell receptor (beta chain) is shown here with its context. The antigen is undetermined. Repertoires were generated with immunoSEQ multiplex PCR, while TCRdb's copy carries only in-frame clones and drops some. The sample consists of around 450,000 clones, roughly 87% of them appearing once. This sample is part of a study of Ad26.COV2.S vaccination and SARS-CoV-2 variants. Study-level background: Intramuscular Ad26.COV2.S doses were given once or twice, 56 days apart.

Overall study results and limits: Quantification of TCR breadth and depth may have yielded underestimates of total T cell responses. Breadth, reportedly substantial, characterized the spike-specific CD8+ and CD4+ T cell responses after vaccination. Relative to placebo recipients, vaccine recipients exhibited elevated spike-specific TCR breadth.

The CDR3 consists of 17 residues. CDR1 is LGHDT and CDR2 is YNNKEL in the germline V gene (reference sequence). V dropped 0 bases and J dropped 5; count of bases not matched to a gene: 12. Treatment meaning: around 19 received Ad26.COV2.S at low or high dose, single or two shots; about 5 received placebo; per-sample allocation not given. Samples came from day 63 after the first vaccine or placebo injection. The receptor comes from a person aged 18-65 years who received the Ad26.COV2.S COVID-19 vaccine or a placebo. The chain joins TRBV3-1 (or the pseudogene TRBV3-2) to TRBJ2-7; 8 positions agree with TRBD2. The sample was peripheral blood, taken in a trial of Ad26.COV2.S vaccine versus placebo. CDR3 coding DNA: TGTGCCAGCAGCCAAGAGTTGGTGAGCGGGAGTGTCGACGAGCAGTACTTC. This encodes CASSQELVSGSVDEQYF.